The 19 T cell receptor beta chains listed next were all sequenced from one sample in a study of shared clonotypes between healthy human individuals. TCRdb keeps only in-frame clones here, not all; method: immunoSEQ multiplex PCR. Of about 2.5 million clones listed, 85% to 95% were seen once; the top ten hold about 0.41%. Sample: naive CD4+ T cells from PBMCs. The sample's subset: CD45RA+ positively selected. The receptors come from a man in his late teens or twenties in good health. Some clones in this sample may be carry-over from other donors' samples.

This chain joins TRBV4-3 and TRBJ2-3, with D unresolved. V lost 1 base and J 0 bases, leaving 5 bases between the germline ends. Germline values: CDR1 LGHNA, CDR2 YSLEER. This CDR3 has 14 amino acids. The CDR3 bases are TGCGCCAGCAGCCAAGGACGGAGCACAGATACGCAGTATTTT. Its translation is CASSQGRSTDTQYF.

Comments on this clone: Distinct nucleotide sequences in the sample also encode this CDR3. This chain connects TRBV6-1 to TRBJ1-1; D ambiguous. The germline V gene encodes CDR1 MNHNS and CDR2 SASEGT. V gave up 5 bases and J gave up 2 bases, with 9 bases separating them. CDR3 length: 13 residues. The CDR3 sequence is CASSSQRNTEAFF. Written as DNA, the CDR3 is TGTGCCAGCAGTTCGCAACGCAACACTGAAGCTTTCTTT.

This clone has just one count. The chain uses TRBV27 and TRBJ2-1; 8 bases are shared with TRBD2. The J segment lost 4 bases and the V segment lost 4 bases, leaving 9 bases of the junction unmatched. Germline V gene data show CDR1 as MNHEY and CDR2 as SMNVEV (reference sequence). The CDR3 has 16 amino acids. CDR3 coding DNA: TGTGCCAGCAGTTCCCTTAGCGGGATATTGTACAATGAGCAGTTCTTC. As protein: CASSSLSGILYNEQFF.

About this clone: Distinct nucleotide sequences in the sample also encode this CDR3. The rearrangement uses TRBV5-1 and TRBJ1-2; D ambiguous. V was trimmed by 4 bases and J by 0 bases, leaving 7 bases between them. Per germline, CDR1 SGHRS and CDR2 YFSETQ. CDR3 length equals 13 residues. DNA for the CDR3: TGCGCCAGCAGCCCTGACCCTAACTATGGCTACACCTTC. This gives the protein CASSPDPNYGYTF.

The chain employs TRBV18 and TRBJ1-4, with 7 bases aligning to TRBD1. Germline V CDR1 and CDR2: KGHSH, LQKENI. Trimming cost V 3 bases and J 2 bases; bases outside gene matches: 6. The CDR3 has 16 amino acids. CDR3 in amino acids: CASSPLTGSTNEKLFF. DNA of the CDR3: TGTGCCAGCTCACCCCTGACAGGGAGCACTAATGAAAAACTGTTTTTT.

The rearrangement joins TRBV18 to TRBJ2-7; D call uncertain. The length of the CDR3 is 16 residues. V was shortened by 0 bases and J by 4 bases, with 16 bases between the two germline ends. In germline, CDR1 is KGHSH, CDR2 LQKENI. CDR3 coding DNA: TGTGCCAGCTCACCACCGGGCGCGTCAACCCGGTACGAGCAGTACTTC. It encodes CASSPPGASTRYEQYF.

This rearrangement joins TRBV11-2 to TRBJ2-7, with D unclear. The CDR3 runs 14 residues. Trimming took 5 bases from V and 8 from J, leaving 19 bases between them. Germline CDR1 and CDR2: SGHAT and FQNNGV. The chain's CDR3 is CASSRTEPQPKQYF. CDR3 DNA sequence: TGTGCCAGCAGCCGGACGGAGCCACAACCCAAGCAGTACTTC.

V gene TRBV10-3 combines with J gene TRBJ2-1; TRBD1 matches at 7 bases. There are 15 residues in the CDR3. Looked up from germline, CDR1 is ENHRY and CDR2 is SYGVKD. The junction had 8 bases not matched to a gene; V was cut back by 6 bases and J by 3 bases. The CDR3 region has the DNA TGTGCCATCAGCCGGACCGGGACAGACTACAATGAGCAGTTCTTC. Residues: CAISRTGTDYNEQFF.

This chain joins TRBV27 and TRBJ2-7; D unclear. V shed 5 bases and J shed 9 bases, with 17 bases lying between them. The CDR3 sequence is 13 residues long. Per germline, CDR1 MNHEY and CDR2 SMNVEV (reference sequence). As DNA, the CDR3 is TGTGCCAGCAGTAGTCGCCTCACCTCGGGGCAGTACTTC. It is translated as CASSSRLTSGQYF.

A single count supports this clone. The chain couples TRBV5-6 to TRBJ2-1; D unresolved. V lost 3 bases and J 4 bases, leaving 17 bases between the germline ends. The CDR3 covers 16 residues. CDR1 is SGHDT and CDR2 is YYEEEE in the germline V gene. The CDR3 reads CASSSDPGEVYNEQFF. Here the CDR3 DNA reads TGTGCCAGCAGCTCGGACCCCGGTGAGGTGTACAATGAGCAGTTCTTC.

The chain is built from TRBV6-7 and TRBJ1-2, with a tentative D call TRBD1 (6 bases). TRBV6-7 carries the ORF label, with uncertain function. The CDR3 has 16 amino acids. V was shortened by 5 bases and J by 0 bases, with 16 bases between the two germline ends. The CDR3: CASSPLKGGTNYGYTF. DNA of the CDR3: TGTGCCAGCAGTCCCCTTAAGGGGGGCACTAACTATGGCTACACCTTC.

This clone has a single count. The CDR3 DNA follows: TGTGCCAGCAGCTTATATCAGGGAACTGAAGCTTTCTTT. Its protein product is CASSLYQGTEAFF. The rearrangement links TRBV7-2 to TRBJ1-1, with D maybe TRBD1 (5 bases). The CDR3 loop spans 13 amino acids. Trimming took 2 bases from V and 5 from J, leaving 9 bases between them. Per the germline V gene, CDR1 is SGHTA and CDR2 is FQGNSA.

Notes on this clone: The same CDR3 also results from other DNA sequences found in this sample. This sequence joins TRBV5-1 and TRBJ2-5; unclear D gene. Germline V CDR1 and CDR2: SGHRS, YFSETQ. The CDR3 has 12 amino acids. The V end was cut by 2 bases, the J end by 3 bases, with 5 bases between. CDR3 residues: CASSFTEETQYF. The CDR3 nucleotides read TGCGCCAGCAGCTTTACAGAAGAGACCCAGTACTTC. Based on the CDR3 plus reference TRBV5-1 and TRBJ2-5, the full variable domain is KAGVTQTPRYLIKTRGQQVTLSCSPISGHRSVSWYQQTPGQGLQFLFEYFSETQRNKGNFPGRFSGRQFSNSRSEMNVSTLELGDSALYLCASSFTEETQYFGPGTRLLVL.

This clone occurred a few times. The chain recombines TRBV10-3 with TRBJ1-1, with 9 nucleotides matching TRBD1. The germline V gene has CDR1 ENHRY and CDR2 SYGVKD. This CDR3 region has 12 residues. V lost 10 bases, J lost 5 bases, and 5 bases stayed unmatched. For the CDR3, the DNA is TGTGCCACTACAGGGGGCTATACTGAAGCTTTCTTT. It encodes CATTGGYTEAFF.

This clone was counted once. This sequence joins TRBV11-3 and TRBJ2-7; weak D call: TRBD1 (6 bases). Trimming left V 5 bases short and J 5 bases short, with 10 bases between. The CDR3 runs 12 residues. Germline CDR1 reads SGHNT; CDR2 reads YENEEA. The CDR3: CASSDRFNEQYF. The CDR3 coding sequence is TGTGCCAGCAGCGACAGGTTCAACGAGCAGTACTTC.

J is TRBJ2-2 and V is TRBV28; 7 positions match TRBD1. After removal of 5 bases from V and 5 bases from J, the junction contained 8 bases not matched to a gene. This CDR3 has 15 amino acids. Germline V gene sequence: CDR1 MDHEN, CDR2 SYDVKM. This chain's CDR3 is CASSQGGQRTGELFF. The CDR3 region has the DNA TGTGCCAGCAGTCAAGGGGGACAGAGGACCGGGGAGCTGTTTTTT.

The chain links TRBV29-1 to TRBJ2-1; D is uncertain. In germline, CDR1 is SQVTM, CDR2 ANQGSEA. V was trimmed by 0 bases and J by 8 bases, leaving 20 bases between them. The CDR3 extends over 16 amino acids. CDR3 sequence (DNA): TGCAGCGTTGAAGATCGGGCTAGAAAGCCGAGCTATGAGCAGTTCTTC. Protein: CSVEDRARKPSYEQFF.

The DNA for the CDR3 is TGTGCCAGCAGCCCACTCATTAAGACAGGGCTGGCAACTAATGAAAAACTGTTTTTT. This translates into CASSPLIKTGLATNEKLFF. The chain combines TRBV5-8 with TRBJ1-4; TRBD1 aligns across 7 bases. CDR1 and CDR2 from the germline V gene are SGHTS and YDEGEE. The V and J ends lost 4 bases and 0 bases, in that order; junction bases with no gene match: 15. This CDR3 comprises 19 residues.

The sample holds one count of this clone. At the DNA level, this CDR3 is encoded by other sequences in the same sample as well. The V call is TRBV5-1, the J call TRBJ2-7; 9 nucleotides line up with TRBD1. This CDR3 spans 15 amino acids. The V gene end was trimmed by 4 bases and the J gene end by 2 bases; junction bases not matched to a gene: 7. Germline V CDR1 and CDR2: SGHRS, YFSETQ. The CDR3 protein is CASSLGWTGAYEQYF. In nucleotides, the CDR3 is TGCGCCAGCAGCCTGGGCTGGACAGGGGCCTACGAGCAGTACTTC. Full variable domain (missing parts from reference TRBV5-1 and TRBJ2-7): KAGVTQTPRYLIKTRGQQVTLSCSPISGHRSVSWYQQTPGQGLQFLFEYFSETQRNKGNFPGRFSGRQFSNSRSEMNVSTLELGDSALYLCASSLGWTGAYEQYFGPGTRLTVT.